Described below is a single T cell receptor (beta chain) sequence and its context. Sequencing was performed with immunoSEQ multiplex PCR; in TCRdb, only in-frame clones are kept and a portion is missing. The sample holds hundreds of thousands of clones, 85% to 90% seen once. This sample was included in a study of blood T cell repertoires in COVID-19. Participants were placed into cohorts based on the clinical history they reported. CDR1 MNHEY and CDR2 SMNVEV come from the germline V gene (reference sequence). The CDR3 runs to 18 residues. Trimming at V came to 5 bases and at J to 0 bases, leaving 9 bases not matched to a gene.

The TCR originated in a woman aged 60 to 75 in a cohort exposed to, infected with or recovered from COVID-19 (not recorded which). The rearrangement links TRBV27 to TRBJ2-7; 14 bases are a match to TRBD2. The source material was PBMCs or T cells enriched from blood (not recorded which). This chain's CDR3 is CASSPGTSGSPSSYEQYF. CDR3 DNA sequence: TGTGCCAGCAGTCCAGGGACTAGCGGGAGTCCTAGCTCCTACGAGCAGTACTTC.